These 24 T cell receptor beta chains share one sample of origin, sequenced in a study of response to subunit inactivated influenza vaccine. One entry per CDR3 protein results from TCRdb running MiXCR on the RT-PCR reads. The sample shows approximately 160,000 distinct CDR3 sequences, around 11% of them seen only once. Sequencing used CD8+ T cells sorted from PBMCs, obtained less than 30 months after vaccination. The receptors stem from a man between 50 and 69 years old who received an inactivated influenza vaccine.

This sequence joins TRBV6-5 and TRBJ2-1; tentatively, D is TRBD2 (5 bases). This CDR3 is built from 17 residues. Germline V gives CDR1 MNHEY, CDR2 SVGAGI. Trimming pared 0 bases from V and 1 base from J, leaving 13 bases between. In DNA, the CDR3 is TGTGCCAGCAGTTACTCGATATTGACGGGATCCTACAATGAGCAGTTCTTC. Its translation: CASSYSILTGSYNEQFF.

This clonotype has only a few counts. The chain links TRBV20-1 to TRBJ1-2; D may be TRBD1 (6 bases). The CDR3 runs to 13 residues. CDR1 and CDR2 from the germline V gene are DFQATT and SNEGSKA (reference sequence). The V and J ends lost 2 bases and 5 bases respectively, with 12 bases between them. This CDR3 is CSARQTGTYGYTF. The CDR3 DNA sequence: TGCAGTGCTAGACAAACCGGGACATATGGCTACACCTTC.

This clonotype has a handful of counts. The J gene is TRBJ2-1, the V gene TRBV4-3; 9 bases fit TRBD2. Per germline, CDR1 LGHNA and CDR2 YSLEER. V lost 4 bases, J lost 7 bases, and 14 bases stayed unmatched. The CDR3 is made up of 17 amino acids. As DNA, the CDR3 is TGCGCCAGCAGCCCTACTGGACTAGCGCCACGAGGGAATGAGCAGTTCTTC. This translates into CASSPTGLAPRGNEQFF.

The CDR3 bases are TGTGCCAGCAAGTCCCCTTCCCTACAAGAGACCCAGTACTTC. It specifies CASKSPSLQETQYF. This chain uses TRBV7-9 with TRBJ2-5; no definite D call. The ends were cut back, 7 bases at V and 2 bases at J, with 14 bases in the middle. The CDR3 runs to 14 residues. CDR1 and CDR2 (germline): SEHNR, FQNEAQ (reference sequence).

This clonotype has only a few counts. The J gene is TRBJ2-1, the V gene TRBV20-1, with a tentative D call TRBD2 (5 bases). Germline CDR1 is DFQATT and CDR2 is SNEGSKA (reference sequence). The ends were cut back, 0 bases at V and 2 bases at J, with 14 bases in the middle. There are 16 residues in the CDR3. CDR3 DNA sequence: TGCAGTGCTAGAGATCCAGAGGGAATCACCTACAATGAGCAGTTCTTC. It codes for CSARDPEGITYNEQFF.

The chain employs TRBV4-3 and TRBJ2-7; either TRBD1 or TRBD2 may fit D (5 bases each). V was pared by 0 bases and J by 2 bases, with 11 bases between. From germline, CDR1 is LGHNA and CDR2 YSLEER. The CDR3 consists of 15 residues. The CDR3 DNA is TGCGCCAGCAGCCAAGAAATAGGGACCACCTACGAGCAGTACTTC. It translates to CASSQEIGTTYEQYF.

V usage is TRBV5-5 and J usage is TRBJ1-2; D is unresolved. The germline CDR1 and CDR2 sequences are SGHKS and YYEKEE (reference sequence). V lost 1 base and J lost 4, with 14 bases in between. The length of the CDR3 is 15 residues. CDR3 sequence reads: CASSLYSSGLYGYTF. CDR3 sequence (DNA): TGTGCCAGCAGCTTGTATTCCTCGGGCCTCTATGGCTACACCTTC.

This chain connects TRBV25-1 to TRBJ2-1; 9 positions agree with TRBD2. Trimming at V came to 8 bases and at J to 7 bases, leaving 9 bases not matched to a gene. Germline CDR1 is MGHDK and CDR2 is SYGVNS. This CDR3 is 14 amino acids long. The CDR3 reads CASYSGGPGNEQFF. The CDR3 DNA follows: TGTGCCAGCTATAGCGGGGGCCCTGGGAATGAGCAGTTCTTC. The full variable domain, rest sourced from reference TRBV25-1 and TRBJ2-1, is EADIYQTPRYLVIGTGKKITLECSQTMGHDKMYWYQQDPGMELHLIHYSYGVNSTEKGDLSSESTVSRIRTEHFPLTLESARPSHTSQYLCASYSGGPGNEQFFGPGTRLTVL.

In nucleotides, the CDR3 is TGCAGTGCTAGGGGAGCCCACAGAGGGGAGCAGTACTTC. It encodes CSARGAHRGEQYF. The chain has TRBV20-1 and TRBJ2-7, with D perhaps matching TRBD2 (5 bases). Germline CDR1 reads DFQATT; CDR2 reads SNEGSKA (reference sequence). The CDR3 contains 13 residues. Trimming pared 3 bases from V and 7 bases from J, leaving 16 bases between.

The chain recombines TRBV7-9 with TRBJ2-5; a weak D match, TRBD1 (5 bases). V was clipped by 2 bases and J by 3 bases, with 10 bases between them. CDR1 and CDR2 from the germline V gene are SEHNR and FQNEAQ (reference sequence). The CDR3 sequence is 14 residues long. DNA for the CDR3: TGTGCCAGCAGCTTACCAGGGCAGGAAGAGACCCAGTACTTC. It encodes CASSLPGQEETQYF.

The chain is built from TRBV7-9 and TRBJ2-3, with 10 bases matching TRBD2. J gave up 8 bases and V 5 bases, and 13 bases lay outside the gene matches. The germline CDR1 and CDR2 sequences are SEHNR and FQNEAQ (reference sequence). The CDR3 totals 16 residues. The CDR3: CASSPDLAGATRTQYF. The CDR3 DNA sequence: TGTGCCAGCAGCCCTGACCTAGCGGGGGCGACGCGTACGCAGTATTTT.

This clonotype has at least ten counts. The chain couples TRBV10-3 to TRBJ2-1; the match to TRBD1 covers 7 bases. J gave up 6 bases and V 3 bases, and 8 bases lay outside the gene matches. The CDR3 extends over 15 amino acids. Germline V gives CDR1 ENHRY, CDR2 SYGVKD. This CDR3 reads CAISDLGGPLNEQFF. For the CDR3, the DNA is TGTGCCATCAGTGACTTAGGGGGCCCCCTCAATGAGCAGTTCTTC.

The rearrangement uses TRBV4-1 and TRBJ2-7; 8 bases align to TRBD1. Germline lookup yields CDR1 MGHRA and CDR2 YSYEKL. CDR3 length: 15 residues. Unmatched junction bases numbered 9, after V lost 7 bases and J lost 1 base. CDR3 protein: CASTIAGTGSYEQYF. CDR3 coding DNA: TGCGCCAGCACCATAGCCGGGACAGGTTCCTACGAGCAGTACTTC.

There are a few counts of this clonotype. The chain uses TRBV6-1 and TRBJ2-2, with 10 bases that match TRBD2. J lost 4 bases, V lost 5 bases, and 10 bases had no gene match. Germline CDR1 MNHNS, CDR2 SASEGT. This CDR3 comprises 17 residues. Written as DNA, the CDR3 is TGTGCCAGCAGTCCCGGAGGGATAGCGGGGGGCACCGGGGAGCTGTTTTTT. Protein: CASSPGGIAGGTGELFF.

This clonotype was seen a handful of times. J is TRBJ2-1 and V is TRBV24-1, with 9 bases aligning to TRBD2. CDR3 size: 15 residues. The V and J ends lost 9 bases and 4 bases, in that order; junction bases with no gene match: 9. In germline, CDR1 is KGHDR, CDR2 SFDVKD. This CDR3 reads CATERAAGGYNEQFF. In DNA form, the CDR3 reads TGTGCCACCGAGCGGGCGGCGGGAGGGTACAATGAGCAGTTCTTC.

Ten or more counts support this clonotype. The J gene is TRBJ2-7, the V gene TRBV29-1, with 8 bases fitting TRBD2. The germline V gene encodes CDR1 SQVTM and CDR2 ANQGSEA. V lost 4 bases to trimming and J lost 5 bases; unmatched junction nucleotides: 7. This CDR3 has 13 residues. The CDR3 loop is CSVVVPGGNEQYF. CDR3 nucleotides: TGCAGCGTTGTGGTTCCGGGAGGGAACGAGCAGTACTTC.

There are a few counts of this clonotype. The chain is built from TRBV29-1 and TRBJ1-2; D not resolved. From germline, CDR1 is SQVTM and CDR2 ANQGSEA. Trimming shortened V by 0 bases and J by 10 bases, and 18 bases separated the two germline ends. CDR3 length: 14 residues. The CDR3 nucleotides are TGCAGCGTTGAAGATGGCCAGAGGAGAGGACTCTACACCTTC. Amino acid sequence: CSVEDGQRRGLYTF.

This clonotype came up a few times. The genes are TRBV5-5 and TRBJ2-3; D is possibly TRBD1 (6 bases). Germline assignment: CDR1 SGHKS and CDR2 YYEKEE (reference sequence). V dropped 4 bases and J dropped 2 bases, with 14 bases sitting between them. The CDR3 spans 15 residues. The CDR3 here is CASSQDSVYTDTQYF. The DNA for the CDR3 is TGTGCCAGCAGCCAGGACAGTGTATACACAGATACGCAGTATTTT.

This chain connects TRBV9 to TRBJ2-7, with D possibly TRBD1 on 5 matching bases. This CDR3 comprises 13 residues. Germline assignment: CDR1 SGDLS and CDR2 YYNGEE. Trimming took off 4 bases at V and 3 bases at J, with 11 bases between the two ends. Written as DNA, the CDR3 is TGTGCCAGCAGCACTTCGACAGACTACGAGCAGTACTTC. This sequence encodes CASSTSTDYEQYF. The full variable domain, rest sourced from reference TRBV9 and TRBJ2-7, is DSGVTQTPKHLITATGQRVTLRCSPRSGDLSVYWYQQSLDQGLQFLIQYYNGEERAKGNILERFSAQQFPDLHSELNLSSLELGDSALYFCASSTSTDYEQYFGPGTRLTVT.

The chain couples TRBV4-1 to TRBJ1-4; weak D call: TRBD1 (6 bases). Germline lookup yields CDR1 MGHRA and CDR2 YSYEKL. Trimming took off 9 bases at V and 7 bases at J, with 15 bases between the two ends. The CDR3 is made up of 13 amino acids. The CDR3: CASSGGLGEKLFF. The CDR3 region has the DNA TGCGCCAGTTCGGGGGGGCTGGGTGAAAAACTGTTTTTT.

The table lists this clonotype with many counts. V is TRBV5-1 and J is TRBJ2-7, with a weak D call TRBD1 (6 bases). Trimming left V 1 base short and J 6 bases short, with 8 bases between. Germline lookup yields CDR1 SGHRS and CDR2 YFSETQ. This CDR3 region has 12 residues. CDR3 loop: CASSLTGIEQYF. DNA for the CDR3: TGCGCCAGCAGCTTGACAGGGATCGAGCAGTACTTC. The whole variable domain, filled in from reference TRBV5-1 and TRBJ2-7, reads KAGVTQTPRYLIKTRGQQVTLSCSPISGHRSVSWYQQTPGQGLQFLFEYFSETQRNKGNFPGRFSGRQFSNSRSEMNVSTLELGDSALYLCASSLTGIEQYFGPGTRLTVT.

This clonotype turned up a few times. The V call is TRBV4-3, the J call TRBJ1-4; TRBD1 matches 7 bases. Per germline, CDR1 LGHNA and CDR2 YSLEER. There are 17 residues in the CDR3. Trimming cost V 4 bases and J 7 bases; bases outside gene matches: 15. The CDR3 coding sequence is TGCGCCAGCAGCCCCCGACAGGGTAGGGGGCTCGGTGAAAAACTGTTTTTT. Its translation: CASSPRQGRGLGEKLFF.

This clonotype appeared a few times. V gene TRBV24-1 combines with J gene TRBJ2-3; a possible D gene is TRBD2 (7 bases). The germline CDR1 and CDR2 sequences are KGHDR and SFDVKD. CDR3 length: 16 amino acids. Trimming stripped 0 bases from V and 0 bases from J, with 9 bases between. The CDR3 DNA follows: TGTGCCACCAGTGATTTGGGGGGGGCAAGCACAGATACGCAGTATTTT. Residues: CATSDLGGASTDTQYF.

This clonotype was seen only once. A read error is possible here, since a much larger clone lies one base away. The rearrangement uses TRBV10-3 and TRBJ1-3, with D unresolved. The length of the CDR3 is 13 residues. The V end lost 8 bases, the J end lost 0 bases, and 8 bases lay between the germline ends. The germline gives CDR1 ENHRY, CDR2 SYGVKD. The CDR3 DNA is TGTGCCATCCTAGAGAGCTCTGGAAACACCATATATTTT. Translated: CAILESSGNTIYF.